The T cell receptor beta chain described here comes from a study of cytomegalovirus exposure and HLA in healthy donors. Study-wide background: The 120 validation repertoires and the approximately 630 first-cohort repertoires shared a platform, a later analysis reported. Broader study findings: Both high specificity and high sensitivity reportedly marked the classifier's diagnosis of cytomegalovirus status. Researchers counted around 150 TCR beta chains as cytomegalovirus-associated. In vitro assays verified that three CMV-associated chains recognized CMV antigens specifically.

Measured with immunoSEQ multiplex PCR; TCRdb has only the in-frame clones, and not every one. The data contain about 110,000 clones, approximately 94% of them singletons. Germline assignment: CDR1 WSHSY and CDR2 SAAADI. This CDR3 region has 14 residues. The V segment lost 7 bases and the J segment 6 bases; nucleotides outside the gene matches: 6. As concerns this clone: The target antigen is unknown.

The material sequenced was PBMCs. The chain recombines TRBV10-2 with TRBJ2-2, with 9 bases aligning to TRBD2. The TCR was taken from a woman aged 18-29 years in good health and CMV-seronegative. CDR3 sequence: CASTRAGGPGELFF. The CDR3 DNA reads as TGCGCCAGCACGAGGGCGGGGGGGCCCGGGGAGCTGTTTTTT.